This is a list of T cell receptor beta chains from one sample in a study of T cells after yellow fever vaccination. One entry per CDR3 protein results from TCRdb running MiXCR on the 5' RACE reads. The sample lists roughly 240,000 distinct CDR3 sequences, approximately 6.8% seen once, with 0.85% to 1.2% in the top ten. This sample comprised CD4+ T cells sorted from PBMCs, obtained on the day of the yellow fever booster vaccination. The receptors originated from a man aged 25-45 years who received the YFV17D yellow fever vaccine. Both conserved end residues are part of each CDR3. The D gene is left open where the match is weak. Expanded clones get a size class; other rows say once, few or many, or leave the size out.

clone_size: .
j_call: TRBJ2-5
v_call: TRBV7-2
d_call: TRBD2
cdr3_nt: TGTGCCAGCAGCCGGCGTCTAGCGGAAGAAGAGACCCAGTACTTC
cdr3_aa: CASSRRLAEEETQYF

clone_size: few
j_call: TRBJ2-7
v_call: TRBV4-2
d_call: .
cdr3_nt: TGTGCCAGCAGCCAAGGCCCGACGGGGTTGGAGCAGTACTTC
cdr3_aa: CASSQGPTGLEQYF

clone_size: many
j_call: TRBJ2-1
v_call: TRBV12-3/TRBV12-4
d_call: .
cdr3_nt: TGTGCCAGCAGGTCGGGTAACTACAATGAGCAGTTCTTC
cdr3_aa: CASRSGNYNEQFF

clone_size: few
j_call: TRBJ1-5
v_call: TRBV7-9
d_call: .
cdr3_nt: TGTGCCAGCAGCTTAGGTGGGGCAGGCCAGCCCCAGCATTTT
cdr3_aa: CASSLGGAGQPQHF

clone_size: .
j_call: TRBJ1-4
v_call: TRBV6-1
d_call: .
cdr3_nt: TGTGCCAGCAACCCGGGGGGGCGAAGTGAAAAACTGTTTTTT
cdr3_aa: CASNPGGRSEKLFF

clone_size: many
j_call: TRBJ2-7
v_call: TRBV18
d_call: TRBD1
cdr3_nt: TGTGCCAGCTCACCGCTGGGACAGGGGGAAGAGCAGTACTTC
cdr3_aa: CASSPLGQGEEQYF

clone_size: .
j_call: TRBJ2-3
v_call: TRBV5-1
d_call: TRBD2
cdr3_nt: TGCGCCAGCGAACTAGCGGGGACAGATACGCAGTATTTT
cdr3_aa: CASELAGTDTQYF

clone_size: many
j_call: TRBJ2-2
v_call: TRBV6-1
d_call: TRBD1
cdr3_nt: TGTGCCAGCAGCCCACCTCGCCGGACAGGGACACGGGAGCTGTTTTTT
cdr3_aa: CASSPPRRTGTRELFF

clone_size: few
j_call: TRBJ2-1
v_call: TRBV4-3
d_call: TRBD2
cdr3_nt: TGCGCCAGCAGCCAATTACGTCCGTCTAGCGGCGATAGCTCCTACAATGAGCAGTTCTTC
cdr3_aa: CASSQLRPSSGDSSYNEQFF

clone_size: many
j_call: TRBJ2-3
v_call: TRBV20-1
d_call: TRBD1
cdr3_nt: TGCAGTGCTAGAGTTGGGACAGGGACAGATACGCAGTATTTT
cdr3_aa: CSARVGTGTDTQYF

clone_size: few
j_call: TRBJ2-3
v_call: TRBV28
d_call: TRBD2
cdr3_nt: TGTGCCAGCAGCCAGTTAGATCGGGAGGGCGATACGCAGTATTTT
cdr3_aa: CASSQLDREGDTQYF

clone_size: many
j_call: TRBJ2-1
v_call: TRBV7-6
d_call: TRBD2
cdr3_nt: TGTGCCAGCAGCTTAGAGACTAGCCCCTACAATGAGCAGTTCTTC
cdr3_aa: CASSLETSPYNEQFF

clone_size: many
j_call: TRBJ2-2
v_call: TRBV5-5
d_call: .
cdr3_nt: TGTGCCAGCAGCCTTAGGACAGTAAACACCGGGGAGCTGTTTTTT
cdr3_aa: CASSLRTVNTGELFF

clone_size: many
j_call: TRBJ2-1
v_call: TRBV29-1
d_call: .
cdr3_nt: TGCAGCGCTGGGATGGGTACGCTATACAATGAGCAGTTCTTC
cdr3_aa: CSAGMGTLYNEQFF

clone_size: .
j_call: TRBJ2-5
v_call: TRBV12-3/TRBV12-4
d_call: .
cdr3_nt: TGTGCCAGCAGCGGCTCCAGGCAAGAGACCCAGTACTTC
cdr3_aa: CASSGSRQETQYF

clone_size: many
j_call: TRBJ2-2
v_call: TRBV19
d_call: .
cdr3_nt: TGTGCCAGTTCCGGGACGGTGAACACCGGGGAGCTGTTTTTT
cdr3_aa: CASSGTVNTGELFF

clone_size: .
j_call: TRBJ2-3
v_call: TRBV4-2
d_call: .
cdr3_nt: TGTGCCAGCAGCCAAGATTCCCCAAGCACAGATACGCAGTATTTT
cdr3_aa: CASSQDSPSTDTQYF

clone_size: few
j_call: TRBJ2-7
v_call: TRBV7-2
d_call: TRBD1
cdr3_nt: TGTGCCAGCAGCTTAGTGGACAGGTACGAGCAGTACTTC
cdr3_aa: CASSLVDRYEQYF

clone_size: many
j_call: TRBJ2-5
v_call: TRBV5-1
d_call: .
cdr3_nt: TGCGCCAGCAGCTTGGCGACCCCCGGCAAGACCCAGTACTTC
cdr3_aa: CASSLATPGKTQYF

clone_size: many
j_call: TRBJ2-5
v_call: TRBV20-1
d_call: .
cdr3_nt: TGCAGTGCTAGAGACCCCCACGGAGAGACCCAGTACTTC
cdr3_aa: CSARDPHGETQYF

clone_size: .
j_call: TRBJ2-3
v_call: TRBV4-3
d_call: .
cdr3_nt: TGCGCCAGCAGCCAAGAGCAGCGGACCACAGATACGCAGTATTTT
cdr3_aa: CASSQEQRTTDTQYF

clone_size: .
j_call: TRBJ2-7
v_call: TRBV5-4
d_call: TRBD2
cdr3_nt: TGTGCCAGCAGCCTCATAGCGGGAGACCACGAGCAGTACTTC
cdr3_aa: CASSLIAGDHEQYF

clone_size: .
j_call: TRBJ1-1
v_call: TRBV7-3
d_call: .
cdr3_nt: TGTGCCAGCAGCTTATCGGTACCTAGGACGGCTTTGAACACTGAAGCTTTCTTT
cdr3_aa: CASSLSVPRTALNTEAFF

clone_size: few
j_call: TRBJ2-7
v_call: TRBV12-3/TRBV12-4
d_call: .
cdr3_nt: TGTGCCAGCAGTTTAGCAGGGTCCCACGAGCAGTACTTC
cdr3_aa: CASSLAGSHEQYF

clone_size: few
j_call: TRBJ2-6
v_call: TRBV18
d_call: .
cdr3_nt: TGTGCCAGCTCACCGCTCGCGGTTGTGGTCCCTGGGGCCAACGTCCTGACTTTC
cdr3_aa: CASSPLAVVVPGANVLTF

clone_size: few
j_call: TRBJ1-1
v_call: TRBV6-2/TRBV6-3
d_call: .
cdr3_nt: TGTGCCAGCAGTTACCGAGGGAAGAACACTGAAGCTTTCTTT
cdr3_aa: CASSYRGKNTEAFF

clone_size: many
j_call: TRBJ2-5
v_call: TRBV18
d_call: TRBD1
cdr3_nt: TGTGCCAGCTCATTCTCGTCCGGGACAGGCCAAGAGACCCAGTACTTC
cdr3_aa: CASSFSSGTGQETQYF

clone_size: .
j_call: TRBJ2-6
v_call: TRBV3-1
d_call: .
cdr3_nt: TGTGCCAGCAGCCAAGGTGATTCTGGGGCCAACGTCCTGACTTTC
cdr3_aa: CASSQGDSGANVLTF

clone_size: .
j_call: TRBJ2-1
v_call: TRBV4-3
d_call: TRBD2
cdr3_nt: TGCGCCAGCAGCCCCCAGCGGGGAGCCTACAATGAGCAGTTCTTC
cdr3_aa: CASSPQRGAYNEQFF

clone_size: few
j_call: TRBJ2-3
v_call: TRBV5-4
d_call: TRBD2
cdr3_nt: TGTGCCAGCAGCTTGGGGGGGACTAGCGGGATGGTAGATACGCAGTATTTT
cdr3_aa: CASSLGGTSGMVDTQYF

clone_size: many
j_call: TRBJ2-3
v_call: TRBV20-1
d_call: .
cdr3_nt: TGCAGTGTTAAGGAGAGGGCCCCAGATACGCAGTATTTT
cdr3_aa: CSVKERAPDTQYF

clone_size: many
j_call: TRBJ2-5
v_call: TRBV7-6
d_call: TRBD2
cdr3_nt: TGTGCCAGCAGCTTAGATTTCGGGCGGGAGAGTGCCCAAGAGACCCAGTACTTC
cdr3_aa: CASSLDFGRESAQETQYF

clone_size: many
j_call: TRBJ2-1
v_call: TRBV28
d_call: .
cdr3_nt: TGTGCCAGCAGTTCCATCCTGGCCCTCACAGGGCCCTACAATGAGCAGTTCTTC
cdr3_aa: CASSSILALTGPYNEQFF

clone_size: few
j_call: TRBJ2-5
v_call: TRBV29-1
d_call: .
cdr3_nt: TGCAGCGCCAGAATTTGGGGAGGAGAGACCCAGTACTTC
cdr3_aa: CSARIWGGETQYF

clone_size: .
j_call: TRBJ2-7
v_call: TRBV7-8
d_call: .
cdr3_nt: TGTGCCAGCAGCTGGGCAAAGAAGGACTACGAGCAGTACTTC
cdr3_aa: CASSWAKKDYEQYF

clone_size: few
j_call: TRBJ1-2
v_call: TRBV6-2/TRBV6-3
d_call: .
cdr3_nt: TGTGCCAGCAGTGGAGTGGGATATGGCTACACCTTC
cdr3_aa: CASSGVGYGYTF

clone_size: many
j_call: TRBJ2-4
v_call: TRBV20-1
d_call: TRBD2
cdr3_nt: TGCAGTGCTAGAGATCGCGGGGGAAAAAACATTCAGTACTTC
cdr3_aa: CSARDRGGKNIQYF

clone_size: few
j_call: TRBJ2-1
v_call: TRBV5-1
d_call: TRBD2
cdr3_nt: TGCGCCAGCAGCGGACTAGCGGGAGGGTCTATTGAGCAGTTCTTC
cdr3_aa: CASSGLAGGSIEQFF

clone_size: .
j_call: TRBJ2-1
v_call: TRBV7-6
d_call: .
cdr3_nt: TGTGCCAGCAGCTTAGTAGGACTTGGGAATGAGCAGTTCTTC
cdr3_aa: CASSLVGLGNEQFF

clone_size: many
j_call: TRBJ2-5
v_call: TRBV29-1
d_call: .
cdr3_nt: TGCAGCGTTTCGGTGGAGACCCAGTACTTC
cdr3_aa: CSVSVETQYF

clone_size: many
j_call: TRBJ1-1
v_call: TRBV12-3/TRBV12-4
d_call: .
cdr3_nt: TGTGCCAGCAGTATAGAGGGAGGAGTGAACACTGAAGCTTTCTTT
cdr3_aa: CASSIEGGVNTEAFF

clone_size: once
j_call: TRBJ2-1
v_call: TRBV5-4
d_call: .
cdr3_nt: TGTGCCAGCACCAGACGGGGGGCAGGCGATGAGCAGTTCTTC
cdr3_aa: CASTRRGAGDEQFF

clone_size: few
j_call: TRBJ2-1
v_call: TRBV29-1
d_call: .
cdr3_nt: TGCAGCGTTGAAGGTAGGGCCCTGAACAATGAGCAGTTCTTC
cdr3_aa: CSVEGRALNNEQFF

clone_size: many
j_call: TRBJ2-2
v_call: TRBV11-2
d_call: .
cdr3_nt: TGTGCCAGTGATTTCGTGGCCGGGGAGCTGTTTTTT
cdr3_aa: CASDFVAGELFF

clone_size: many
j_call: TRBJ2-7
v_call: TRBV6-6
d_call: .
cdr3_nt: TGTGCCAGCTTAGCTGAAAGCTACGAGCAGTACTTC
cdr3_aa: CASLAESYEQYF

clone_size: .
j_call: TRBJ2-2
v_call: TRBV9
d_call: TRBD2
cdr3_nt: TGTGCCAGCAGCGATAAGGGAGGGGCCGGGGAGCTGTTTTTT
cdr3_aa: CASSDKGGAGELFF

clone_size: few
j_call: TRBJ2-3
v_call: TRBV7-2
d_call: .
cdr3_nt: TGTGCCAGCAGCTTAGGCCAGGTGCAGCTCCCAGATACGCAGTATTTT
cdr3_aa: CASSLGQVQLPDTQYF

clone_size: few
j_call: TRBJ1-3
v_call: TRBV15
d_call: .
cdr3_nt: TGTGCCACCAGCAGGGTGACGGGAGGAGACACCATATATTTT
cdr3_aa: CATSRVTGGDTIYF

clone_size: .
j_call: TRBJ2-7
v_call: TRBV2
d_call: .
cdr3_nt: TGTGCCAGCAGTGGGGGGACAACCCGCTCCTACGAGCAGTACTTC
cdr3_aa: CASSGGTTRSYEQYF

clone_size: .
j_call: TRBJ1-2
v_call: TRBV20-1
d_call: .
cdr3_nt: TGCAGTGCCCCTCCGGGGGGCCGTGGCTACACCTTC
cdr3_aa: CSAPPGGRGYTF

clone_size: many
j_call: TRBJ1-4
v_call: TRBV4-3
d_call: .
cdr3_nt: TGCGCCAGCAGCCAAGGATTCGGGGCTGGGAGGGGTGAAAAACTGTTTTTT
cdr3_aa: CASSQGFGAGRGEKLFF

clone_size: .
j_call: TRBJ2-7
v_call: TRBV5-1
d_call: .
cdr3_nt: TGCGCCAGCAGCCCGGGCCCCGGGGACAACTACGAGCAGTACTTC
cdr3_aa: CASSPGPGDNYEQYF

clone_size: .
j_call: TRBJ2-1
v_call: TRBV29-1
d_call: .
cdr3_nt: TGCAGCGTTGTTGGGACCCGGGATGAGCAGTTCTTC
cdr3_aa: CSVVGTRDEQFF

clone_size: .
j_call: TRBJ1-1
v_call: TRBV14
d_call: TRBD1
cdr3_nt: TGTGCCAGCAGCCAGATGAGCGGGACAGTGAACACTGAAGCTTTCTTT
cdr3_aa: CASSQMSGTVNTEAFF

clone_size: .
j_call: TRBJ2-1
v_call: TRBV10-3
d_call: TRBD2
cdr3_nt: TGTGCCATCAGTGAAAGGCTAGCGGGGGGAAGGAATGAGCAGTTCTTC
cdr3_aa: CAISERLAGGRNEQFF

clone_size: .
j_call: TRBJ2-2
v_call: TRBV12-3/TRBV12-4
d_call: TRBD2
cdr3_nt: TGTGCCAGCAGTCAGGGACTAGCGGGAGGTTCCACCGGGGAGCTGTTTTTT
cdr3_aa: CASSQGLAGGSTGELFF

clone_size: few
j_call: TRBJ2-3
v_call: TRBV7-2
d_call: TRBD2
cdr3_nt: TGTGCCAGCAGATCGGGGGGAAATCGGAGAGATACGCAGTATTTT
cdr3_aa: CASRSGGNRRDTQYF

clone_size: .
j_call: TRBJ2-5
v_call: TRBV29-1
d_call: .
cdr3_nt: TGCAGCGCTGAGAGGGGGGAAGAGACCCAGTACTTC
cdr3_aa: CSAERGEETQYF